Listed below are T cell receptor beta chains from one sample, sequenced in a study of glioma-infiltrating T cells. TCRdb reanalysed the multiplex PCR reads using MiXCR and keeps one entry per CDR3 protein. The sample includes 300,000 to 400,000 distinct CDR3 sequences, roughly 41% of them seen just once. The sequenced material came from glioma tissue, nonneoplastic brain tissue, or PBMCs (not recorded which). These receptor sequences come from a human donor with low-grade glioma or glioblastoma, undergoing nonglioma brain surgery, or in good health (not recorded which). Both conserved end residues are part of each CDR3. Each record gives: J gene, clone size, V gene, D gene, CDR3 DNA, CDR3 protein. A D gene is named only where the DNA matches it firmly. Size is stated for part of the rows, as once, few or many counts, or as a class when the clone is expanded.

TRBJ2-7,few,TRBV20-1,NA,TGCAGTGCTAGAGATGAGCGTCCCTACGAGCAGTACTTC,CSARDERPYEQYF
TRBJ2-5,NA,TRBV3-1,TRBD1,TGTGCCAGCAGCCAAGCTTGGGACAGCTACCAAGAGACCCAGTACTTC,CASSQAWDSYQETQYF
TRBJ1-5,many,TRBV28,NA,TGTGCCAGCGGCGCGGAGGTCGGGCAGCCCCAGCATTTT,CASGAEVGQPQHF
TRBJ2-5,NA,TRBV4-1,NA,TGCGCCAGCAGCCAAGAGTACAGGCAAGAGACCCAGTACTTC,CASSQEYRQETQYF
TRBJ2-5,few,TRBV28,TRBD1,TGTGCCAGCTCACCGGGACAGGTTCAAGAGACCCAGTACTTC,CASSPGQVQETQYF
TRBJ2-1,NA,TRBV11-2,NA,TGTGCCAGCAGCCAAGAGAGTGCTGAGCAGTTCTTC,CASSQESAEQFF
TRBJ2-3,NA,TRBV20-1,TRBD2,TGCAGCGCGGCTAGCGGGGCCCCGGAGACGCAGTATTTT,CSAASGAPETQYF
TRBJ1-2,few,TRBV4-3,NA,TGCGCCAGCAGCCTCAGAGGGGCAGGGGTCTATGGCTACACCTTC,CASSLRGAGVYGYTF
TRBJ2-7,NA,TRBV4-2,NA,TGTGCCAGCAGCCACCCCAGCTCCTACGAGCAGTACTTC,CASSHPSSYEQYF
TRBJ2-3,NA,TRBV7-9,NA,TGTGCCAGCAGCTTAGCCCAGGGGAGAGATACGCAGTATTTT,CASSLAQGRDTQYF
TRBJ2-3,NA,TRBV4-1,NA,TGCGCCAGCAGCCAAGATTTTGGCGGGAGCACAGATACGCAGTATTTT,CASSQDFGGSTDTQYF
TRBJ1-1,many,TRBV20-1,NA,TGCAGTGCTACGCCGCTTGCTGAAGCTTTCTTT,CSATPLAEAFF
TRBJ2-6,NA,TRBV6-2/TRBV6-3,NA,NA,CASSSSGAGANVLTF
TRBJ2-3,NA,TRBV30,TRBD1,TGTGCCTGGAGTGTTGGTGACAGGGTCACAGATACGCAGTATTTT,CAWSVGDRVTDTQYF
TRBJ2-3,many,TRBV27,TRBD2,TGTGCCAGCAGTCGACGGACTAGCGGGAGGGTCACAGATACGCAGTATTTT,CASSRRTSGRVTDTQYF
TRBJ2-2,NA,TRBV2,NA,TGTGCCAGCAGTACACCACCGGGACGAAACACCGGGGAGCTGTTTTTT,CASSTPPGRNTGELFF
TRBJ2-7,NA,TRBV2,NA,TGTGCCAGCAGTAACCCGGACTCCTACGAGCAGTACTTC,CASSNPDSYEQYF
TRBJ2-7,few,TRBV20-1,NA,TGCAGTGCTAGAGATTTATCGAACTGGTACGAGCAGTACTTC,CSARDLSNWYEQYF
TRBJ2-7,NA,TRBV5-6,NA,TGTGCCAGCAGCACCTCGATGGGGAGAAGACAAGGTGCATACGAGCAGTACTTC,CASSTSMGRRQGAYEQYF
TRBJ2-1,many,TRBV24-1,TRBD1,TGTGCCACCAGTGACCTTGACAGGGGCGGAACAAATGAGCAGTTCTTC,CATSDLDRGGTNEQFF
TRBJ2-6,NA,TRBV5-1,NA,TGCGCCAGCAGCTTGGGTTGGGTAGTTGGGGCCAACGTCCTGACTTTC,CASSLGWVVGANVLTF
TRBJ2-1,few,TRBV10-3,TRBD2,TGTGCCATCAGTGAGGGAAGCGGGATTTATAATGAGCAGTTCTTC,CAISEGSGIYNEQFF
TRBJ1-5,NA,TRBV25-1,TRBD1,TGTGCCAGCAGTGAAGGGGGACAGGGCGGCCAGCCCCAGCATTTT,CASSEGGQGGQPQHF
TRBJ2-3,NA,TRBV12-3/TRBV12-4,NA,TGTGCCAGCACCTTCGAACGCACAGATACGCAGTATTTT,CASTFERTDTQYF
TRBJ1-5,NA,TRBV24-1,NA,TGTGCCACCAGTGACGACCGGGACGACAATCAGCCCCAGCATTTT,CATSDDRDDNQPQHF
TRBJ2-5,few,TRBV7-2,NA,TGTGCCAGCAGCTTATATCGTTGGGGCCTGGGGACCCAGTACTTC,CASSLYRWGLGTQYF
TRBJ2-1,NA,TRBV7-2,TRBD2,TGTGCCAGCAGCTTAGCCAAGGCGGGAGAGGGCAATGAGCAGTTCTTC,CASSLAKAGEGNEQFF
TRBJ2-7,many,TRBV6-1,TRBD2,TGTGCCAGCAGACAAGGACTAGCGGGAGCCTACGAGCAGTACTTC,CASRQGLAGAYEQYF
TRBJ2-3,NA,TRBV11-2,NA,TGTGCCGGCAGCTCCGGGACTAGCACAGATACGCAGTATTTT,CAGSSGTSTDTQYF
TRBJ2-1,NA,TRBV4-3,NA,TGCGCCAGCAGCCAAGTACTCGGCAGAAACAATGAGCAGTTCTTC,CASSQVLGRNNEQFF
TRBJ2-5,many,TRBV20-1,NA,TGCAGTGCTAGAGATCGGACGGAGACCCAGTACTTC,CSARDRTETQYF
TRBJ2-5,NA,TRBV15,NA,TGTGCCACCAGCAGAGAAACGTTATGGGGGGCGCTTGAGACCCAGTACTTC,CATSRETLWGALETQYF
TRBJ1-5,NA,TRBV19,TRBD1,TGTGCCAGTAGTGGCCGACAGGGAAACCGTCAGCCCCAGCATTTT,CASSGRQGNRQPQHF
TRBJ2-1,few,TRBV28,NA,TGTGCCAGCAGTTTCGTTGAGTCCTACAATGAGCAGTTCTTC,CASSFVESYNEQFF
TRBJ2-7,NA,TRBV7-2,NA,TGTGCCAGCACCCTTGGACTGAGCGAGCAGTACTTC,CASTLGLSEQYF
TRBJ2-1,NA,TRBV20-1,TRBD2,TGCAGTGCTAGTCGACTAGCGGGAGTAAATGAGCAGTTCTTC,CSASRLAGVNEQFF
TRBJ2-5,NA,TRBV2,NA,TGTGCCAGCAGTGAAGACCGGGACTCTCAAGAGACCCAGTACTTC,CASSEDRDSQETQYF
TRBJ2-3,NA,TRBV7-9,NA,TGTGCCAGCAGCTTGGCTAGCCGCGGCACAGATACGCAGTATTTT,CASSLASRGTDTQYF
TRBJ1-1,NA,TRBV7-9,TRBD1,TGTGCCAGCAGCCGGACAGGGGGGAGTAGGAACACTGAAGCTTTCTTT,CASSRTGGSRNTEAFF
TRBJ2-7,few,TRBV5-4,NA,TGTGCCAGCAGCTTGGGGACACTGAGCTCCTACGAGCAGTACTTC,CASSLGTLSSYEQYF
TRBJ1-1,many,TRBV20-1,TRBD1,TGCAGTGCTAGATTCGGGACAGCGAACACTGAAGCTTTCTTT,CSARFGTANTEAFF
TRBJ2-1,few,TRBV7-9,NA,TGTGCCAGCAGCTTAAGGTTCGGGAGTAGGGACAATGAGCAGTTCTTC,CASSLRFGSRDNEQFF
TRBJ2-1,NA,TRBV7-2,NA,TGTGCCAGCAGACTCCAGCGCACAAGGGACAATGAGCAGTTCTTC,CASRLQRTRDNEQFF
TRBJ1-1,few,TRBV7-9,NA,TGTGCCAGCAGCCTCGGACAAATTGAAGCTTTCTTT,CASSLGQIEAFF
TRBJ2-5,NA,TRBV28,NA,TGTGCCACCACCCCAGGGGCGAAGAGTCAAGAGGCCCAGTACTTC,CATTPGAKSQEAQYF